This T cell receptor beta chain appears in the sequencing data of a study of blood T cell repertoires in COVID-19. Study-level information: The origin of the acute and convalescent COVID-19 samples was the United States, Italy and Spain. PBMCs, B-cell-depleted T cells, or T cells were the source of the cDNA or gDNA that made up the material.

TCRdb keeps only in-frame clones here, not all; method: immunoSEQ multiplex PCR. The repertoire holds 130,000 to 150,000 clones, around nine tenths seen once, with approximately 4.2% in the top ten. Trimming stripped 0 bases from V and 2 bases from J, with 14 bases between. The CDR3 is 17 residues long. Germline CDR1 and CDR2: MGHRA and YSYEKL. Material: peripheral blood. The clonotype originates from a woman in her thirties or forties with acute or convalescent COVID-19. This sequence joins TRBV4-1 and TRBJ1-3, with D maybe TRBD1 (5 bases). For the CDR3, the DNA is TGCGCCAGCAGCCAAGATGGGCAGGGAAGGGCTGGAAACACCATATATTTT. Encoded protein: CASSQDGQGRAGNTIYF.